The T cell receptor beta chain described here comes from a study of CD8 T cells in ankylosing spondylitis. TCRdb recomputed calls from the 5' RACE reads with MiXCR, one row per CDR3 protein. The profile shows approximately 200,000 distinct CDR3 sequences, 10% to 15% of them singletons. The CDR3 runs to 15 residues. Trimming cost V 5 bases and J 6 bases, with 17 bases left between them. Material: blood, either unsorted or a sorted T cell fraction (not recorded which). The J gene is TRBJ2-1, the V gene TRBV12-3 or TRBV12-4; D tentatively fits TRBD1 or TRBD2 (5 bases each). This receptor was taken from a female donor with ankylosing spondylitis or in good health (not recorded which). The CDR3, as DNA: TGTGCCAGCAGTGCCCTCGGGGACCTTATCAATGAGCAGTTCTTC. Its translation: CASSALGDLINEQFF.